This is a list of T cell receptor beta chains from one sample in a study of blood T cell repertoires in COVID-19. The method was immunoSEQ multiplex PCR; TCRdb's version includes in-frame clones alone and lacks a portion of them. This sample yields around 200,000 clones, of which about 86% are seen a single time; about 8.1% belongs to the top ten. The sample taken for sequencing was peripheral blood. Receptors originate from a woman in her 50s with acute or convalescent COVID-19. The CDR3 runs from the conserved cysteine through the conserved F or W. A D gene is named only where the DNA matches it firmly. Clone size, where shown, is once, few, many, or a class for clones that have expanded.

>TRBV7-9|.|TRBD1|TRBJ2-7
CASSWGPPDRVWGEQYF
TGTGCCAGCAGCTGGGGGCCCCCGGACAGGGTATGGGGCGAGCAGTACTTC
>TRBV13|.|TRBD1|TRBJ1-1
CASSRQGQNTEAFF
TGTGCCAGCAGCAGACAGGGACAGAACACTGAAGCTTTCTTT
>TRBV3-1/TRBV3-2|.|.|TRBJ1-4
CASSQDRGSQEKLFF
TGTGCCAGCAGCCAAGATAGGGGCAGTCAGGAAAAACTGTTTTTT
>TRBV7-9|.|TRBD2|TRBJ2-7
CASSLSSGIMGYEQYF
TGTGCCAGCAGCTTATCTAGCGGGATTATGGGCTACGAGCAGTACTTC
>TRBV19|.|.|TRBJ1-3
CARGLCSGNTIYF
TGTGCCAGGGGGCTCTGCTCTGGAAACACCATATATTTT
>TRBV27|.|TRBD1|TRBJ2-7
CASRRTPGTGGYEQYF
TGTGCCAGCAGACGCACCCCCGGGACAGGGGGCTACGAGCAGTACTTC
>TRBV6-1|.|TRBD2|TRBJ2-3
CASSELGGRAPDTQYF
TGTGCCAGCAGTGAACTTGGCGGGAGGGCCCCAGATACGCAGTATTTT
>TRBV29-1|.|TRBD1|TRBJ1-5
CSVEEDRRNQPQHF
TGCAGCGTTGAAGAGGACAGGAGAAATCAGCCCCAGCATTTT
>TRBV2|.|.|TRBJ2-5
CASSEQAGRETQYF
TGTGCCAGCAGTGAACAGGCAGGGCGAGAGACCCAGTACTTC
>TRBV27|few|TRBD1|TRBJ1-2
CASSFGQGVYGYTF
TGTGCCAGCAGTTTTGGACAGGGGGTCTATGGCTACACCTTC
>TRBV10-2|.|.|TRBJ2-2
CASRPAGELFF
TGCGCCAGCAGGCCAGCCGGGGAGCTGTTTTTT
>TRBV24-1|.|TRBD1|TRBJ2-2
CATSDPGQDSGELFF
TGTGCCACCAGTGATCCGGGACAGGATTCCGGGGAGCTGTTTTTT
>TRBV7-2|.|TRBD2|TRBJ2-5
CASLLSGSFKETQYF
TGTGCCAGCCTCCTAAGCGGGAGTTTTAAAGAGACCCAGTACTTC
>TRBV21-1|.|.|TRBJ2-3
CASVRDRGLAGGPGETDTQYF
TGTGCCAGCGTCCGGGACAGGGGACTAGCGGGAGGGCCCGGGGAAACAGATACGCAGTATTTT
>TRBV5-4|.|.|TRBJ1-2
CASSRTGEDYGYTF
TGTGCCAGCAGCCGCACGGGGGAAGACTATGGCTACACCTTC
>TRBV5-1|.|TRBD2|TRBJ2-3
CASSLGSGTKTMDTQYF
TGCGCCAGCAGCTTGGGTAGCGGGACCAAAACCATGGATACGCAGTATTTT
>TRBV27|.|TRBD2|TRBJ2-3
CASSPLADTDTQYF
TGTGCCAGCAGTCCCCTAGCGGACACAGATACGCAGTATTTT
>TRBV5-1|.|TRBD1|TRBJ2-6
CASSPRQGAGSGANVLTF
TGCGCCAGCAGCCCCCGTCAGGGGGCAGGGTCTGGGGCCAACGTCCTGACTTTC
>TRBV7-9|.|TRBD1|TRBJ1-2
CASNTGGGYGYTF
TGTGCCAGCAACACAGGGGGTGGCTATGGCTACACCTTC
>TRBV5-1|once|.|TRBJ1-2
CASSFGDAGYGYTF
TGCGCCAGCAGCTTCGGGGATGCAGGCTATGGCTACACCTTC
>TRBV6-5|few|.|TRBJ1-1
CASSYNTGTEAFF
TGTGCCAGCAGTTATAACACAGGCACTGAAGCTTTCTTT
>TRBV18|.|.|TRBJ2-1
CASSAPRAGPNNEQFF
TGTGCCAGCTCCGCCCCTCGAGCGGGCCCGAACAATGAGCAGTTCTTC
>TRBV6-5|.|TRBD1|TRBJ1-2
CASRITGGRYGYTF
TGTGCCAGCAGGATTACAGGGGGCCGCTATGGCTACACCTTC
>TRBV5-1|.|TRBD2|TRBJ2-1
CASSPLAGDQDEQFF
TGCGCCAGCAGCCCTTTAGCGGGAGATCAAGATGAGCAGTTCTTC
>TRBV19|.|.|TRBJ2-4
CASRPQGLYIQYF
TGTGCCAGTAGGCCCCAGGGGTTATACATTCAGTACTTC
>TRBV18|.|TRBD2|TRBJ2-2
CASSRGLAGGTGELFF
TGTGCCAGCTCACGAGGACTAGCGGGAGGCACCGGGGAGCTGTTTTTT
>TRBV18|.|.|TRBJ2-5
CASSPDSGETQYF
TGTGCCAGCTCACCGGACAGCGGAGAGACCCAGTACTTC
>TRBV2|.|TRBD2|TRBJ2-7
CASSEAGGRARYEQYF
TGTGCCAGCAGTGAAGCTGGGGGGAGGGCCCGATACGAGCAGTACTTC
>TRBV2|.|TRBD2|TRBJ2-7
CATRLAGYEQYF
TGTGCCACTCGACTAGCGGGCTACGAGCAGTACTTC
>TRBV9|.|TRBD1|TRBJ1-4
CASSPGGMANEKLFF
TGTGCCAGCAGCCCAGGGGGGATGGCTAATGAAAAACTGTTTTTT
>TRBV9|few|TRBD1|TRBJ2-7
CASSVEGTGDYEQYF
TGTGCCAGCAGCGTAGAAGGGACAGGGGATTACGAGCAGTACTTC
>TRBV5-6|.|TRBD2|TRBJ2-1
CASSFASSGSSYNEQFF
TGTGCCAGCAGCTTTGCTTCTAGCGGGAGCTCCTACAATGAGCAGTTCTTC
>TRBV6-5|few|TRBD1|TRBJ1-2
CASSFQGADYGYTF
TGTGCCAGCAGTTTCCAGGGGGCTGACTATGGCTACACCTTC
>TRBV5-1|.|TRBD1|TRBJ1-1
CASSLTGDTEAFF
TGCGCCAGCAGCTTGACAGGGGACACTGAAGCTTTCTTT
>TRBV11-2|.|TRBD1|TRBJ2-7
CASSLSGQIGYEQYF
TGTGCCAGCAGCTTATCGGGACAGATCGGATACGAGCAGTACTTC
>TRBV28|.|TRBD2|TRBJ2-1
CASSLLAGQVYEQFF
TGTGCCAGCAGTTTGTTAGCGGGACAAGTCTATGAGCAGTTCTTC
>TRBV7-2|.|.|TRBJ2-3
CASSHRALGVEDTQYF
TGTGCCAGCAGCCACCGGGCCCTCGGGGTTGAAGATACGCAGTATTTT
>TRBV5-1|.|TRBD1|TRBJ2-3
CASSWGQGPTDTQYF
TGCGCCAGCAGCTGGGGACAGGGACCCACAGATACGCAGTATTTT
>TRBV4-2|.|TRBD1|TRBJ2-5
CASSQDTGGRGETQYF
TGTGCCAGCAGCCAAGATACAGGGGGCCGGGGAGAGACCCAGTACTTC
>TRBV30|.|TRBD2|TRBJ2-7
CAWSVKTSDFYEQYF
TGTGCCTGGAGTGTTAAGACTAGCGATTTTTACGAGCAGTACTTC
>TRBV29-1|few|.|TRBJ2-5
CSVQQVNQETQYF
TGCAGCGTACAACAGGTTAACCAAGAGACCCAGTACTTC
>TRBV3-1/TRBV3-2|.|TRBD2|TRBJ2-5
CASSQVTSGSFRETQYF
TGTGCCAGCAGCCAAGTAACTAGCGGGAGCTTTAGAGAGACCCAGTACTTC
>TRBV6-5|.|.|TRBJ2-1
CACRGLSYNEQFF
TGTGCCTGCCGCGGGCTATCCTACAATGAGCAGTTCTTC
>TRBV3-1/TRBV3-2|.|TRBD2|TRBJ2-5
CASSQGGTIETQYF
TGTGCCAGCAGCCAAGGGGGGACTATTGAGACCCAGTACTTC
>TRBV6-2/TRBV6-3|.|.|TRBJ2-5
CASSQSRGHAETQYF
TGTGCCAGCAGTCAGTCCAGGGGCCACGCGGAGACCCAGTACTTC
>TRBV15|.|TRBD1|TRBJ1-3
CATSPGTASGNTIYF
TGTGCCACCAGCCCTGGGACAGCCTCTGGAAACACCATATATTTT
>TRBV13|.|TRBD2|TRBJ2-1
CASSLRTSGRNEQFF
TGTGCCAGCAGCCTGAGGACTAGCGGGAGGAATGAGCAGTTCTTC
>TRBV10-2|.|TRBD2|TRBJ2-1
CASRLAGPYNEQFF
TGCGCCAGCAGACTAGCGGGACCTTACAATGAGCAGTTCTTC
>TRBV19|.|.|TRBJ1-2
CASSISEAVYGYTF
TGTGCCAGTAGTATATCAGAGGCTGTCTATGGCTACACCTTC
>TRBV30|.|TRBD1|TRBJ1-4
CAWSRGTGVEKLFF
TGTGCCTGGAGTAGGGGGACAGGGGTTGAAAAACTGTTTTTT
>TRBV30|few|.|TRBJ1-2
CACPGRGYGYTF
TGTGCCTGTCCGGGACGGGGGTATGGCTACACCTTC
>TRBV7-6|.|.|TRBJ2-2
CASSLEQVLNTGELFF
TGTGCCAGCAGCTTAGAACAGGTTCTTAACACCGGGGAGCTGTTTTTT